The sequence of this T cell receptor (beta chain) was determined in a study of type 1 regulatory T cells. Trimming stripped 8 bases from V and 7 bases from J, with 15 bases between. This CDR3 is 13 amino acids long. Germline CDR1 SNHLY, CDR2 FYNNEI. One entry per CDR3 protein results from TCRdb running MiXCR on the reads. This sample carries fewer than 75,000 distinct CDR3 sequences, about 50% of them seen once, and the ten largest clones take more than 2%. To note about this clonotype: Its antigen is as yet unknown.

This sequence was found in a human donor in good health. Sequences were obtained from cultured non-Tr1 T cells, either the whole culture or a sorted T cell fraction (not recorded which). The J gene is TRBJ2-1, the V gene TRBV2; D may be TRBD2 (6 bases). This CDR3 reads CASRLVPSNEQFF. In DNA, the CDR3 is TGTGCCAGCCGACTAGTACCCTCAAATGAGCAGTTCTTC.